This T cell receptor beta chain stems from a study of CD8+CD57+ T cells in acquired aplastic anemia. Study-level background: The study obtained an average of roughly 3 ug of DNA from sorted CD4+ and CD8+ cells. Overall study findings and caveats: Patients and controls had CD8+ Simpson's diversity values that were not significantly distinct. Patients and controls shared roughly 28 CD8+ CDR3 sequences, which appeared highly expressed in patients and within their immunodominant clones.

The CDR3 totals 11 residues. CDR1 DFQATT and CDR2 SNEGSKA come from the germline V gene (reference sequence). The germline V and J ends were trimmed by 6 bases and 9 bases, with 14 bases remaining between them. Genomic DNA, serving as template, underwent TCR beta VDJ and CDR3 profiling. From the reads, TCRdb called clonotypes with MiXCR, one entry per CDR3 protein. The table shows under 350,000 distinct CDR3 sequences, with 45% to 65% occurring only once. As concerns this clonotype: Its specificity is not known.

The chain employs TRBV20-1 and TRBJ1-1, with D maybe TRBD1 (5 bases). The sequence derives from a human donor with severe aplastic anemia or a healthy control (not recorded which). Sequencing was performed on sorted CD4+, CD8+, or CD8+CD57+ T cells (not recorded which) from PBMCs. The CDR3 loop is CSASQGFQAFF. CDR3 bases: TGCAGTGCGTCCCAGGGTTTTCAAGCTTTCTTT.